The 9 T cell receptor beta chains reported below all come from one sample, sequenced in a study of regulatory T cells in long-lasting Graves disease. The sample's time point: persistent/refractory GD, antithyroid drugs over 5 years with positive TRAb. Scientists built the TCR library using RNA that was extracted from PBMCs. Researchers made TCR beta libraries by using iRepertoire HTBI primers and running Arm-PCR on CDR3 regions. Each CDR3 protein gets one entry after TCRdb re-called the multiplex PCR reads with MiXCR. The data show a few hundred thousand distinct CDR3 sequences, with roughly 20% seen just once and about 27% held by the top ten. The specimen was peripheral blood mononuclear cells (PBMCs), collected when the disease was refractory, from a patient treated with antithyroid drugs. These receptors all stem from a woman aged 40 to 50 with Graves disease.

This chain links TRBV30 with TRBJ1-5; TRBD1 agrees at 7 bases. This CDR3 has 13 amino acids. Germline lookup yields CDR1 GTSNPN and CDR2 SVGIG (reference sequence). Trimming took 0 bases from V and 5 from J; bases not matched to a gene: 1. DNA for the CDR3: TGTGCCTGGAGTGTCGACAGGGATCAGCCCCAGCATTTT. Protein sequence: CAWSVDRDQPQHF.

This clonotype was counted many times. The V gene is TRBV27, the J gene TRBJ1-5; D gene uncertain. This CDR3 is 14 amino acids long. Trimming cost V 3 bases and J 0 bases, with 6 bases left between them. Per germline, CDR1 MNHEY and CDR2 SMNVEV (reference sequence). CDR3 sequence (DNA): TGTGCCAGCAGTTTCGGGCCTAGCAATCAGCCCCAGCATTTT. Translation: CASSFGPSNQPQHF.

The chain is built from TRBV14 and TRBJ2-5, with TRBD2 identical over 14 bases. The J segment lost 7 bases and the V segment lost 5 bases, leaving 12 bases of the junction unmatched. CDR1 and CDR2 from the germline V gene are SGHDN and FVKESK. CDR3 length: 17 amino acids. The CDR3 sequence is CASSGLAGGQSSGTQYF. The CDR3 DNA follows: TGTGCCAGCAGCGGACTAGCGGGAGGCCAAAGCTCCGGGACCCAGTACTTC.

Ten or more counts support this clonotype. The chain recombines TRBV6-1 with TRBJ2-3; TRBD2 might be the D (6 bases). The germline gives CDR1 MNHNS, CDR2 SASEGT. The CDR3 extends over 15 amino acids. Trimming stripped 5 bases from V and 0 bases from J, with 12 bases between. The CDR3 region is CASSPRGGSTDTQYF. DNA for the CDR3: TGTGCCAGCAGTCCGCGGGGCGGGAGCACAGATACGCAGTATTTT.

CDR3 region: CASSPRSGAEFYEQYF. The CDR3 nucleotides are TGTGCCAGCAGCCCTCGTTCCGGAGCCGAATTCTACGAGCAGTACTTC. This chain joins TRBV9 and TRBJ2-7; D not certain. The CDR3 is 16 residues long. The V end was cut by 4 bases, the J end by 3 bases, with 20 bases between. CDR1 is SGDLS and CDR2 is YYNGEE in the germline V gene.

Turning to this clonotype: This may be a read error, as it is one base from a much larger clone. The chain is built from TRBV12-3 or TRBV12-4 and TRBJ2-7; possibly TRBD1 for D (6 bases). The CDR3 extends over 14 amino acids. Written as DNA, the CDR3 is TGTGCCAGCAGTCCCCGGGGACATTACTACGGGCAGTACTTC. It encodes CASSPRGHYYGQYF.

There are many counts of this clonotype. The V gene is TRBV20-1, the J gene TRBJ1-6, with 10 nucleotides matching TRBD1. Germline CDR1 reads DFQATT; CDR2 reads SNEGSKA (reference sequence). Trimming at V came to 6 bases and at J to 8 bases, leaving 4 bases not matched to a gene. The CDR3 is 13 amino acids. The chain's CDR3 is CSAPDRGDSPLHF. CDR3 sequence (DNA): TGCAGTGCCCCGGACAGGGGGGATTCACCCCTCCACTTT.

This chain connects TRBV5-1 to TRBJ2-1, with TRBD2 identical over 10 bases. The CDR3 has 16 residues. The germline CDR1 and CDR2 sequences are SGHRS and YFSETQ. V lost 1 base, J lost 4 bases, and 5 bases stayed unmatched. The CDR3 sequence is CASSLKELAGYNEQFF. Written as DNA, the CDR3 is TGCGCCAGCAGCTTGAAGGAACTAGCGGGGTACAATGAGCAGTTCTTC.

The chain is built from TRBV7-9 and TRBJ2-2; 9 bases map to TRBD1. The CDR3 is made up of 16 amino acids. In germline, CDR1 is SEHNR, CDR2 FQNEAQ (reference sequence). J gave up 5 bases and V 2 bases, and 6 bases lay outside the gene matches. The CDR3 protein is CASSLIPGTGTGELFF. CDR3 coding DNA: TGTGCCAGCAGCTTAATCCCGGGGACAGGGACCGGGGAGCTGTTTTTT.